Described below is a single TCR beta chain sequence and its context. The data stem from a study of cytomegalovirus exposure and HLA in healthy donors. In the PCR, 60 Vbeta and 13 Jbeta primers were used. Measured with immunoSEQ multiplex PCR; TCRdb has only the in-frame clones, and not every one. The data contain fewer than 250,000 clones, approximately 80% of them singletons. The material sequenced was PBMCs. The sequence was collected from a man aged 25-45 years in good health and CMV-seronegative.

For the CDR3, the DNA is TGTGCCAGCAGCCAAACGACAGGGAACTACAATGAGCAGTTCTTC. It codes for CASSQTTGNYNEQFF. The V call is TRBV11-2, the J call TRBJ2-1; 7 bases match TRBD1. Trimming at V came to 5 bases and at J to 3 bases, leaving 7 bases not matched to a gene. This CDR3 has 15 amino acids. Germline CDR1 and CDR2: SGHAT and FQNNGV.